Given below is one TCR delta chain in context. The protein in TCRdb stems from a much larger clone and differs at residue 10 from this DNA's translation, likely a read error; here the protein is translated from the DNA. The sample is drawn from a study of gamma-delta chains in newborns, infants, children. Study-wide context: Microbial exposure reportedly drives polyclonal innate γδ T cell expansion after birth.

TCRdb redid the clone calls on the reads with CATT. The repertoire has roughly 3,000 delta-chain clones, roughly 3.6% of them found once; the top ten carry more than 15%. CDR3 length: 17 amino acids. Germline V CDR1 and CDR2: GEAIGNYY, EKD. This chain uses TRDV2 with TRDJ3, with D possibly being TRDD3 (5 bases). This clonotype was obtained from a child who was a newborn, infant or young child, either healthy, febrile or measles-vaccinated (not recorded which). Sequencing input: blood. CDR3 loop: CACDGIRSSRDTRQMFF. The CDR3 coding sequence is TGTGCCTGTGACGGGATCAGGAGCTCCCGGGACACCCGACAGATGTTTTTC.